This entry lists 30 T cell receptor beta chains sequenced from one sample in a study of blood T cells in healthy people across ages. A second PCR, run for 7 to 11 cycles, used a sample-barcoded 5' primer plus a J-beta primer mix. TCRdb used MiXCR to reprocess the 5' RACE reads, holding one entry per CDR3 protein. Here the sample spans about 1.8 million distinct CDR3 sequences, around half being singletons. Source material: blood. The receptors shown here come from a woman in her 40s in good health.

CDR3 protein: CASSSLIRTGETQYF. For the CDR3, the DNA is TGTGCCAGCAGTTCCCTAATTCGGACGGGGGAGACCCAGTACTTC. The V call is TRBV6-2 or TRBV6-3, the J call TRBJ2-7; D might be TRBD2 (5 bases). TRBJ2-5 matches the DNA end more closely, so the J call is doubtful. Germline CDR1 MNHEY, CDR2 SVGEGT. The CDR3 runs to 15 residues.

This clonotype was counted a few times. The chain uses TRBV12-3 or TRBV12-4 and TRBJ2-2; TRBD1 is a possible D gene (5 bases). This CDR3 is built from 15 residues. V lost 3 bases to trimming and J lost 6 bases, with 14 bases between them. CDR3: CASSLWVPRAGELFF. DNA for the CDR3: TGTGCCAGCAGTTTGTGGGTTCCCAGGGCCGGGGAGCTGTTTTTT.

In this sample, this clonotype turned up a few times. CDR3 in DNA: TGTGCCAGCAGTTTGGGTCTGCCCCCCTACAATGAGCAGTTCTTC. Protein product: CASSLGLPPYNEQFF. J is TRBJ2-1 and V is TRBV28; D gene unclear. The V gene lost 3 bases and the J gene lost 2 bases, with 11 bases spanning the gap. The CDR3 length is 15 residues. Germline values: CDR1 MDHEN, CDR2 SYDVKM.

J is TRBJ2-4 and V is TRBV20-1; TRBD1 might be the D (5 bases). The J call may be incorrect, as the DNA end agrees better with TRBJ2-7. Germline CDR1 and CDR2: DFQATT and SNEGSKA (reference sequence). The CDR3 covers 15 residues. CDR3 sequence reads: CSARGTQGATYEQYF. The CDR3 bases are TGCAGTGCTAGAGGGACCCAAGGGGCAACCTACGAGCAGTACTTC.

The chain combines TRBV12-3 or TRBV12-4 with TRBJ2-5, with a tentative D call TRBD2 (6 bases). V was pared by 5 bases and J by 8 bases, with 18 bases between. The CDR3 length is 14 residues. The CDR3 DNA is TGTGCCAGCAGTGTGCGGGACGAGGTTGGAACCCAGTACTTC. Protein sequence: CASSVRDEVGTQYF.

This clonotype was seen a few times. The J gene is TRBJ1-1, the V gene TRBV4-3; no reliable D call. Trimming pared 0 bases from V and 1 base from J, leaving 9 bases between. Germline values: CDR1 LGHNA, CDR2 YSLEER. CDR3 length equals 15 residues. As DNA, the CDR3 is TGCGCCAGCAGCCAAGATGATCGGACGAACACTGAAGCTTTCTTT. Its translation: CASSQDDRTNTEAFF.

The chain employs TRBV7-2 and TRBJ2-1; 11 bases agree with TRBD1. From germline, CDR1 is SGHTA and CDR2 FQGNSA. The J segment lost 2 bases and the V segment lost 6 bases, leaving 3 bases of the junction unmatched. The CDR3 contains 15 residues. The CDR3 sequence: CASRLDRGPYNEQFF. The CDR3 DNA is TGTGCCAGCAGATTGGACAGGGGGCCCTACAATGAGCAGTTCTTC.

The chain has TRBV6-5 and TRBJ2-3; 9 nucleotides match TRBD1. The CDR3 sequence is 14 residues long. Trimming at V came to 5 bases and at J to 7 bases, leaving 7 bases not matched to a gene. CDR1 and CDR2 (germline): MNHEY, SVGAGI. As DNA, the CDR3 is TGTGCCAGCAGTCCCGGACAGGGGATTCATACGCAGTATTTT. Residues: CASSPGQGIHTQYF.

In its sample, this clonotype was seen a few times. The chain recombines TRBV12-3 or TRBV12-4 with TRBJ1-5, with D possibly being TRBD1 (6 bases). Trimming removed 6 bases at V and 2 bases at J, with 20 bases between. The CDR3 is made up of 17 amino acids. The CDR3 region has the DNA TGTGCCAGCAGCAACACTCCGGGGGGCGGAGGCAATCAGCCCCAGCATTTT. Protein product: CASSNTPGGGGNQPQHF.

The chain joins TRBV4-3 to TRBJ1-1; D is perhaps TRBD1 (5 bases). From germline, CDR1 is LGHNA and CDR2 YSLEER. Trimming pared 4 bases from V and 6 bases from J, leaving 15 bases between. The CDR3 runs 14 residues. The CDR3 loop is CASSLRRGSPEAFF. The CDR3, as DNA: TGCGCCAGCAGCCTAAGGAGGGGATCCCCTGAAGCTTTCTTT.

The chain has TRBV11-2 and TRBJ1-2; TRBD1 agrees at 8 bases. The CDR3 totals 14 residues. The junction had 6 bases not matched to a gene; V was cut back by 5 bases and J by 4 bases. CDR1 is SGHAT and CDR2 is FQNNGV in the germline V gene. CDR3 nucleotide sequence: TGTGCCAGCAGCCCGACAGGGGACCGCTATGGCTACACCTTC. It translates to CASSPTGDRYGYTF.

The J gene is TRBJ2-5, the V gene TRBV5-1, with D perhaps matching TRBD1 or TRBD2 (5 bases each). V was clipped by 1 base and J by 11 bases, with 18 bases between them. Germline V gives CDR1 SGHRS, CDR2 YFSETQ. This CDR3 has 14 amino acids. CDR3 in amino acids: CASSLRQGNGEQYF. As DNA, the CDR3 is TGCGCCAGCAGCTTGAGGCAGGGCAATGGGGAGCAGTACTTC.

Many counts were recorded for this clonotype. The genes are TRBV6-6 and TRBJ2-3, with a tentative D call TRBD1 (5 bases). This CDR3 spans 12 amino acids. Germline-derived CDR1 and CDR2 are MNHNY and SVGAGI (reference sequence). Trimming removed 6 bases at V and 6 bases at J, with 10 bases between. CDR3 sequence reads: CASSFPGDTQYF. DNA for the CDR3: TGTGCCAGCAGCTTTCCAGGGGATACGCAGTATTTT.

This clonotype was observed at least ten times. J is TRBJ2-7 and V is TRBV4-1; D remains ambiguous. Trimming took 1 base from V and 0 from J, leaving 7 bases between them. The CDR3 runs 14 residues. CDR1 is MGHRA, CDR2 YSYEKL, per germline. The CDR3 nucleotides are TGCGCCAGCAGCCAAGGAGACTTCTCCTACGAGCAGTACTTC. Its protein product is CASSQGDFSYEQYF.

The sample holds many counts of this clonotype. V usage is TRBV20-1 and J usage is TRBJ2-1; 9 nucleotides line up with TRBD1. The CDR3 runs to 20 residues. Germline CDR1 is DFQATT and CDR2 is SNEGSKA (reference sequence). V trimming: 3 bases; J trimming: 6 bases; junction bases outside the gene matches: 24. In nucleotides, the CDR3 is TGCAGTGCTAGGCCCCGGGACAGGGCGCTAGTAACCAAATCCCCCAATGAGCAGTTCTTC. Translated, it gives CSARPRDRALVTKSPNEQFF.

This clonotype showed up just a few times. V gene TRBV7-3 combines with J gene TRBJ2-1; 11 positions match TRBD2. The CDR3 extends over 16 amino acids. Per the germline V gene, CDR1 is SGHTA and CDR2 is FQGTGA. Trimming removed 3 bases from V and 2 bases from J; junction bases left unmatched: 3. DNA for the CDR3: TGTGCCAGCAGCTTCCTAGCGGGGGGCACCTACAATGAGCAGTTCTTC. Its protein is CASSFLAGGTYNEQFF.

Details on this clonotype: Since no conserved phenylalanine or tryptophan closes the CDR3, a read error is the likely cause. V is TRBV9 and J is TRBJ2-6; D is unresolved. Trimming shortened V by 0 bases and J by 2 bases, and 9 bases separated the two germline ends. Germline CDR1 SGDLS, CDR2 YYNGEE. This CDR3 has 16 amino acids. CDR3 protein: CASSVDTGPGANVLTY. The CDR3 bases are TGTGCCAGCAGCGTAGACACCGGGCCTGGGGCCAACGTCCTGACTTAC.

This clonotype was seen just once. This chain joins TRBV6-5 and TRBJ1-1; no firm D call. The V and J ends lost 2 bases and 1 base respectively, with 14 bases between them. This CDR3 has 16 amino acids. Germline V gene data show CDR1 as MNHEY and CDR2 as SVGAGI. The CDR3: CASSYDTQSQNTEAFF. CDR3 bases: TGTGCCAGCAGTTACGATACACAGAGCCAGAACACTGAAGCTTTCTTT.

CDR3 sequence reads: CASSFPREYNEQFF. In nucleotides, the CDR3 is TGTGCCAGCAGTTTTCCGAGGGAATACAATGAGCAGTTCTTC. The J gene is TRBJ2-1, the V gene TRBV28; D possibly corresponds to TRBD2 (5 bases). The CDR3 has 14 amino acids. The germline V gene has CDR1 MDHEN and CDR2 SYDVKM. The ends were cut back, 3 bases at V and 4 bases at J, with 10 bases in the middle. Supplemented by reference TRBV28 and TRBJ2-1, the full variable domain reads DVKVTQSSRYLVKRTGEKVFLECVQDMDHENMFWYRQDPGLGLRLIYFSYDVKMKEKGDIPEGYSVSREKKERFSLILESASTNQTSMYLCASSFPREYNEQFFGPGTRLTVL.

This chain links TRBV28 with TRBJ2-1; 12 bases agree with TRBD2. V gave up 5 bases and J gave up 4 bases; unmatched junction bases: 6. The CDR3 contains 16 residues. From germline, CDR1 is MDHEN and CDR2 SYDVKM. The CDR3 region is CASSQKLAGGYNEQFF. CDR3 sequence (DNA): TGTGCCAGCAGTCAAAAACTAGCGGGGGGATACAATGAGCAGTTCTTC. The full variable domain, its missing parts supplied by reference TRBV28 and TRBJ2-1, is DVKVTQSSRYLVKRTGEKVFLECVQDMDHENMFWYRQDPGLGLRLIYFSYDVKMKEKGDIPEGYSVSREKKERFSLILESASTNQTSMYLCASSQKLAGGYNEQFFGPGTRLTVL.

The chain joins TRBV11-2 to TRBJ2-7, with D unclear. The end of the DNA is better explained by TRBJ2-5, so the J call may be wrong. The CDR3 is made up of 17 amino acids. Germline CDR1 and CDR2: SGHAT and FQNNGV. CDR3 in amino acids: CASSLRPGPTFQETQYF. In DNA form, the CDR3 reads TGTGCCAGCAGCCTGAGACCAGGACCGACTTTTCAAGAGACCCAGTACTTC.

This sequence joins TRBV20-1 and TRBJ2-1; 8 nucleotides agree with TRBD1. Germline lookup yields CDR1 DFQATT and CDR2 SNEGSKA (reference sequence). The CDR3 sequence is 13 residues long. With V trimmed by 6 bases and J by 12 bases, 13 bases remained unmatched. CDR3 nucleotides: TGCAGTGCCCCGGGACAGGACAAAAACGTGCAGTTCTTC. It yields the protein CSAPGQDKNVQFF.

The rearrangement joins TRBV4-3 to TRBJ1-2; D is perhaps TRBD1 (6 bases). CDR3 length: 17 residues. Germline V lookup: CDR1 LGHNA, CDR2 YSLEER. The V gene lost 0 bases and the J gene lost 4 bases, with 18 bases spanning the gap. The CDR3 nucleotides read TGCGCCAGCAGCCAAGATCGGGGGGGGCGGATTGCCTATGGCTACACCTTC. Residues: CASSQDRGGRIAYGYTF.

This chain links TRBV28 with TRBJ2-7; D may be TRBD1 (5 bases). With 6 bases removed from V and 7 bases from J, the gap between germline ends came to 16 bases. Germline-derived CDR1 and CDR2 are MDHEN and SYDVKM. This CDR3 is built from 13 residues. CDR3 DNA: TGTGCCAGCAGCAGGGCCCCACTGGGAGAGCAGTACTTC. It specifies CASSRAPLGEQYF.

This clonotype was seen once. The CDR3 sequence is CASSHGQGTEKLFF. CDR3 nucleotide sequence: TGCGCCAGCAGCCATGGACAGGGGACCGAAAAACTGTTTTTT. This rearrangement joins TRBV4-1 to TRBJ1-4; 9 positions agree with TRBD1. The trim removed 3 bases at V and 8 bases at J, leaving 4 bases unmatched. The CDR3 totals 14 residues. Germline CDR1 is MGHRA and CDR2 is YSYEKL.

The chain has TRBV18 and TRBJ1-5; TRBD1 is a possible D gene (6 bases). The CDR3 totals 14 residues. V lost 6 bases to trimming and J lost 5 bases, with 14 bases between them. Germline CDR1 and CDR2: KGHSH and LQKENI. CDR3 protein: CASSNMGADQPQHF. The CDR3 nucleotides are TGTGCCAGCTCTAATATGGGGGCCGATCAGCCCCAGCATTTT.

This sequence joins TRBV6-2 or TRBV6-3 and TRBJ1-2, with D possibly TRBD1 on 6 matching bases. V was pared by 6 bases and J by 3 bases, with 17 bases between. The CDR3 loop spans 15 amino acids. Germline V gene data show CDR1 as MNHEY and CDR2 as SVGEGT. CDR3 sequence (DNA): TGTGCCAGCAGGAGCAGGGGTTCGGTAGACTATGGCTACACCTTC. Its protein product is CASRSRGSVDYGYTF.

In DNA form, the CDR3 reads TGCAGCGTCCTCAAAGTGGGGGGCGGAGGGAAACAGACCCAGTACTTC. This encodes CSVLKVGGGGKQTQYF. The rearrangement uses TRBV29-1 and TRBJ2-5, with D perhaps given as TRBD1 or TRBD2 (6 bases each). This CDR3 has 16 amino acids. V was pared by 6 bases and J by 6 bases, with 26 bases between. Germline V lookup: CDR1 SQVTM, CDR2 ANQGSEA.

This sequence joins TRBV4-3 and TRBJ1-6; 8 positions match TRBD1. Trimming took 3 bases from V and 8 from J; bases not matched to a gene: 6. The CDR3 is 15 residues long. In germline, CDR1 is LGHNA, CDR2 YSLEER. Here the CDR3 DNA reads TGCGCCAGCAGCCAGAGGACAGGGATGGATTCACCCCTCCACTTT. This translates into CASSQRTGMDSPLHF.

The chain uses TRBV5-5 and TRBJ2-2; 10 nucleotides line up with TRBD1. Germline CDR1 SGHKS, CDR2 YYEKEE (reference sequence). The trim removed 2 bases at V and 1 base at J, leaving 2 bases unmatched. The CDR3 runs to 16 residues. CDR3 nucleotides: TGTGCCAGCAGCTTCGGGACAGGGGTGAACACCGGGGAGCTGTTTTTT. It is translated as CASSFGTGVNTGELFF.